Following are 30 T cell receptor beta chains from one sample sequenced in a study of shared clonotypes between healthy human individuals. Using immunoSEQ multiplex PCR, the repertoire was profiled, and TCRdb retains in-frame clones only, with some absent. Of fewer than 3 million clones listed, 80% to 95% were seen once; the top ten hold about 0.36%. The source material was naive CD4+ T cells from PBMCs. Subset given: CD45RA+ positively selected. These receptors all come from a man younger than 30 in good health. Some clones in this sample may be carry-over from other donors' samples.

This clone was counted once. At the DNA level, this CDR3 is encoded by other sequences in the same sample as well. The chain carries TRBV27 and TRBJ2-7; TRBD2 matches at 10 bases. Germline V gene sequence: CDR1 MNHEY, CDR2 SMNVEV (reference sequence). Trimming at V came to 4 bases and at J to 2 bases, leaving 5 bases not matched to a gene. The CDR3 contains 15 residues. CDR3 DNA: TGTGCCAGCAGTTCATGGACTAGCGGAACCTACGAGCAGTACTTC. Residues: CASSSWTSGTYEQYF.

On this clone itself: In the same sample, other DNA sequences code for this CDR3. The V gene is TRBV30, the J gene TRBJ1-3; no firm D call. CDR1 and CDR2 from the germline V gene are GTSNPN and SVGIG (reference sequence). V was cut by 0 bases and J by 2 bases, with 8 bases left in between. The CDR3 length is 14 residues. For the CDR3, the DNA is TGTGCCTGGAGTGTACGGGGTCCTGGAAACACCATATATTTT. It specifies CAWSVRGPGNTIYF.

The V call is TRBV20-1, the J call TRBJ1-1; D unclear. Per germline, CDR1 DFQATT and CDR2 SNEGSKA (reference sequence). The germline V and J ends were trimmed by 6 bases and 6 bases, with 8 bases remaining between them. This CDR3 region has 10 residues. CDR3 nucleotides: TGCAGTGCCGCACATTCTGAAGCTTTCTTT. The encoded protein is CSAAHSEAFF.

This clone was observed a handful of times. The V and J genes are TRBV5-1 and TRBJ1-2; D is undetermined. Germline loops: CDR1 SGHRS, CDR2 YFSETQ. Trimming cost V 0 bases and J 7 bases, with 10 bases left between them. This CDR3 has 13 amino acids. The chain's CDR3 is CASSLESGVGYTF. Written as DNA, the CDR3 is TGCGCCAGCAGCTTGGAGAGCGGGGTTGGCTACACCTTC.

The chain carries TRBV6-4 and TRBJ2-1, with 9 bases matching TRBD2. There are 15 residues in the CDR3. Germline V CDR1 and CDR2: MRHNA, SNTAGT. The V gene end was trimmed by 6 bases and the J gene end by 1 base; junction bases not matched to a gene: 4. For the CDR3, the DNA is TGTGCCAGCAGGCGGGAGGGCCAGTCCTACAATGAGCAGTTCTTC. Its translation is CASRREGQSYNEQFF.

V gene TRBV9 combines with J gene TRBJ2-1; 7 bases agree with TRBD2. The germline V gene has CDR1 SGDLS and CDR2 YYNGEE. CDR3 length: 16 amino acids. V shed 5 bases, J shed 0 bases, and the junction held 8 bases outside the gene matches. The CDR3 reads CASRSGGSGSYNEQFF. The CDR3 DNA follows: TGTGCCAGCAGGTCCGGCGGGAGTGGCTCCTACAATGAGCAGTTCTTC.

The V gene is TRBV15, the J gene TRBJ2-1; weak D call: TRBD2 (6 bases). There are 15 residues in the CDR3. V lost 1 base and J 4 bases, leaving 11 bases between the germline ends. Germline assignment: CDR1 LNHNV and CDR2 YYDKDF (reference sequence). The CDR3 here is CATSRVGRAYNEQFF. CDR3 bases: TGTGCCACCAGCAGAGTCGGGAGAGCTTACAATGAGCAGTTCTTC.

As DNA, the CDR3 is TGTGCCAGCAGCGGAAAGCGGTTCTTCTCCTACGAGCAGTACTTC. This sequence encodes CASSGKRFFSYEQYF. The chain combines TRBV7-8 with TRBJ2-7; D perhaps matches TRBD2 (5 bases). Trimming stripped 5 bases from V and 0 bases from J, with 14 bases between. CDR3 length: 15 residues. CDR1 is SGHVS and CDR2 is FQNEAQ in the germline V gene.

CDR3 DNA sequence: TGCGCCAGCAGTTGGTCTAGCGGGCCTTTCTACAATGAGCAGTTCTTC. Translated: CASSWSSGPFYNEQFF. The rearrangement uses TRBV5-1 and TRBJ2-1; 8 bases match TRBD2. This CDR3 spans 16 amino acids. V lost 5 bases to trimming and J lost 3 bases; unmatched junction nucleotides: 10. Per the germline V gene, CDR1 is SGHRS and CDR2 is YFSETQ.

V gene TRBV19 combines with J gene TRBJ2-7; 10 bases are a match to TRBD1. The CDR3 contains 17 residues. Germline CDR1 and CDR2: LNHDA and SQIVND (reference sequence). With V trimmed by 3 bases and J by 3 bases, 11 bases remained unmatched. The CDR3 bases are TGTGCCAGTAGTATCCTCCCGGGACAGGGGACCCTCTACGAGCAGTACTTC. It is translated as CASSILPGQGTLYEQYF.

J is TRBJ2-3 and V is TRBV11-2; 9 nucleotides agree with TRBD2. Germline lookup yields CDR1 SGHAT and CDR2 FQNNGV. V gave up 5 bases and J gave up 2 bases; unmatched junction bases: 8. This CDR3 spans 16 amino acids. The CDR3 reads CASSPLSGSPTDTQYF. DNA for the CDR3: TGTGCCAGCAGCCCCCTTAGCGGGAGCCCCACAGATACGCAGTATTTT.

This CDR3 reads CASSAGLAAASYNEQFF. The CDR3 DNA reads TGTGCCAGCAGCGCCGGACTAGCGGCCGCGTCCTACAATGAGCAGTTCTTC. J is TRBJ2-1 and V is TRBV2; 10 bases match TRBD2. The CDR3 runs 17 residues. Looked up from germline, CDR1 is SNHLY and CDR2 is FYNNEI. V lost 6 bases to trimming and J lost 1 base; unmatched junction nucleotides: 9. Full variable domain (rest looked up from reference TRBV2 and TRBJ2-1): EPEVTQTPSHQVTQMGQEVILRCVPISNHLYFYWYRQILGQKVEFLVSFYNNEISEKSEIFDDQFSVERPDGSNFTLKIRSTKLEDSAMYFCASSAGLAAASYNEQFFGPGTRLTVL.

This clone turned up a few times. The genes are TRBV7-9 and TRBJ1-2; weak D call: TRBD1 (5 bases). Germline values: CDR1 SEHNR, CDR2 FQNEAQ (reference sequence). V was trimmed by 7 bases and J by 5 bases, leaving 20 bases between them. This CDR3 has 15 residues. CDR3 in amino acids: CASTPSDGGGYGYTF. The CDR3 DNA follows: TGTGCCAGCACCCCATCGGATGGGGGAGGATATGGCTACACCTTC. Full variable domain (rest looked up from reference TRBV7-9 and TRBJ1-2): DTGVSQNPRHKITKRGQNVTFRCDPISEHNRLYWYRQTLGQGPEFLTYFQNEAQLEKSRLLSDRFSAERPKGSFSTLEIQRTEQGDSAMYLCASTPSDGGGYGYTFGSGTRLTVV.

The chain joins TRBV28 to TRBJ2-7, with 12 bases lining up with TRBD1. V lost 8 bases and J lost 6; bases outside the gene matches: 14. From germline, CDR1 is MDHEN and CDR2 SYDVKM. The length of the CDR3 is 16 residues. The CDR3 bases are TGTGCCAGCCCTGCCCCCGGGACAGGGGGCTCTGGCGAGCAGTACTTC. Protein sequence: CASPAPGTGGSGEQYF.

With regard to this clone: The same CDR3 is also encoded by other DNA sequences in this sample. The chain carries TRBV28 and TRBJ2-7; D not resolved. Between the trimmed V and J ends, which lost 3 bases and 0 bases, there was a span of 3 bases. This CDR3 spans 12 amino acids. Germline V lookup: CDR1 MDHEN, CDR2 SYDVKM. As DNA, the CDR3 is TGTGCCAGCAGTTTGGGCTCCTACGAGCAGTACTTC. Protein sequence: CASSLGSYEQYF.

J is TRBJ2-7 and V is TRBV6-1; D is perhaps TRBD2 (6 bases). CDR1 and CDR2 (germline): MNHNS, SASEGT. V lost 6 bases and J lost 6, with 18 bases in between. The CDR3 loop spans 14 amino acids. For the CDR3, the DNA is TGTGCCAGCAGCCGAGTCGGGGGTCAGGGCGAGCAGTACTTC. It is translated as CASSRVGGQGEQYF.

The V call is TRBV27, the J call TRBJ2-2; D is unclear. Germline values: CDR1 MNHEY, CDR2 SMNVEV (reference sequence). The V end lost 8 bases, the J end lost 7 bases, and 20 bases lay between the germline ends. CDR3 length: 15 residues. The CDR3 DNA follows: TGTGCCAGCTCAGAGTCGGCCGCTGGGGTCGGGGAGCTGTTTTTT. It specifies CASSESAAGVGELFF.

The chain combines TRBV5-1 with TRBJ1-1; TRBD1 might be the D (6 bases). Deletions cut 2 bases from V and 2 bases from J, with 16 bases between. The CDR3 is made up of 16 amino acids. Germline lookup yields CDR1 SGHRS and CDR2 YFSETQ. CDR3 loop: CASSFRPGASNTEAFF. CDR3 sequence (DNA): TGCGCCAGCAGCTTCCGACCGGGGGCGAGCAACACTGAAGCTTTCTTT. Filled out from reference TRBV5-1 and TRBJ1-1, the complete variable domain reads KAGVTQTPRYLIKTRGQQVTLSCSPISGHRSVSWYQQTPGQGLQFLFEYFSETQRNKGNFPGRFSGRQFSNSRSEMNVSTLELGDSALYLCASSFRPGASNTEAFFGQGTRLTVV.

Of note for this clone: Other DNA sequences of this sample code for an identical CDR3. CDR3 in DNA: TGTGCCAGCAGTGTCGGGCTAGCTGTCACAGATACGCAGTATTTT. This gives the protein CASSVGLAVTDTQYF. The chain is built from TRBV2 and TRBJ2-3; D may be TRBD2 (5 bases). Germline V lookup: CDR1 SNHLY, CDR2 FYNNEI. Trimming removed 4 bases from V and 2 bases from J, with 13 bases in between. The CDR3 has 15 residues.

V and J are TRBV5-1 and TRBJ2-3, with TRBD2 matching 13 bases. CDR3 length: 19 residues. CDR1 and CDR2 from the germline V gene are SGHRS and YFSETQ. J was trimmed by 1 base and V by 4 bases; bases with no gene match: 12. CDR3 amino acids: CASSLAGTSGIFGTDTQYF. The CDR3 DNA is TGCGCCAGCAGCCTAGCCGGGACTAGCGGGATCTTCGGCACAGATACGCAGTATTTT.

The chain recombines TRBV7-9 with TRBJ1-5; 10 bases line up with TRBD1. Looked up from germline, CDR1 is SEHNR and CDR2 is FQNEAQ (reference sequence). With V trimmed by 1 base and J by 9 bases, 9 bases remained unmatched. This CDR3 is 16 amino acids long. CDR3 amino acids: CASSLGAGQGRAPQHF. The CDR3, as DNA: TGTGCCAGCAGCTTAGGGGCGGGACAGGGGAGAGCGCCCCAGCATTTT.

The chain links TRBV6-1 to TRBJ2-7, with D possibly TRBD1 on 5 matching bases. The germline V and J ends were trimmed by 5 bases and 4 bases, with 15 bases remaining between them. This CDR3 has 14 residues. The germline V gene has CDR1 MNHNS and CDR2 SASEGT. CDR3 nucleotides: TGTGCCAGCAGTCCTAGGGGCCCATCGTACGAGCAGTACTTC. Amino acid sequence: CASSPRGPSYEQYF.

The V gene is TRBV2, the J gene TRBJ2-7; the match to TRBD1 covers 10 bases. Germline CDR1 SNHLY, CDR2 FYNNEI. The J segment lost 9 bases and the V segment lost 7 bases, leaving 18 bases of the junction unmatched. This CDR3 spans 16 amino acids. The CDR3 sequence is CASMTARGTGVQGQYF. The CDR3 DNA follows: TGTGCCAGCATGACCGCTAGAGGGACAGGGGTTCAGGGGCAGTACTTC.

J is TRBJ2-3 and V is TRBV5-1; D possibly corresponds to TRBD2 (7 bases). V was trimmed by 3 bases and J by 4 bases, leaving 24 bases between them. The CDR3 consists of 18 residues. Germline assignment: CDR1 SGHRS and CDR2 YFSETQ. CDR3 sequence (DNA): TGCGCCAGCAGCTCTAACCCTCCGGGGGGCGGGAACGCAGATACGCAGTATTTT. Translated, it gives CASSSNPPGGGNADTQYF.

V usage is TRBV4-2 and J usage is TRBJ2-7, with 7 bases lining up with TRBD1. Germline assignment: CDR1 LGHNA and CDR2 YNFKEQ. This CDR3 is 14 amino acids long. V trimming: 8 bases; J trimming: 3 bases; junction bases outside the gene matches: 10. In nucleotides, the CDR3 is TGTGCCAGCGGACATTCAGGGGGTTTCTACGAGCAGTACTTC. Protein: CASGHSGGFYEQYF.

CDR3 nucleotide sequence: TGCGCCAGCAGCATGGACAGACCTAACTATGGCTACACCTTC. This translates into CASSMDRPNYGYTF. V gene TRBV5-1 combines with J gene TRBJ1-2; a possible D gene is TRBD1 (6 bases). The V end lost 4 bases, the J end lost 0 bases, and 10 bases lay between the germline ends. The CDR3 has 14 amino acids. Germline loops: CDR1 SGHRS, CDR2 YFSETQ.

This clone has just one count. Other DNA sequences of this sample code for an identical CDR3. V usage is TRBV5-1 and J usage is TRBJ2-7; 10 bases match TRBD1. Unmatched junction bases numbered 2, after V lost 0 bases and J lost 5 bases. CDR3 length: 14 amino acids. Germline V gene data show CDR1 as SGHRS and CDR2 as YFSETQ. CDR3 nucleotides: TGCGCCAGCAGCTTGGGGACAGGGGGGAACGAGCAGTACTTC. Translating gives CASSLGTGGNEQYF.

Notes on this clone: Within the sample, other DNA sequences also encode this same CDR3. V and J are TRBV19 and TRBJ2-1; D is possibly TRBD1 or TRBD2 (6 bases each). CDR1 is LNHDA, CDR2 SQIVND, per germline (reference sequence). The CDR3 is 11 amino acids. V shed 3 bases and J shed 10 bases, with 7 bases lying between them. The CDR3 DNA is TGTGCCAGTAGTATCGGGGGCGAGCAGTTCTTC. Amino acid sequence: CASSIGGEQFF.

This clone was seen just once. The CDR3 DNA is TGCGCCAGCAGCTTGGTCTTTGCTGTTTCCGGGGAGCTGTTTTTT. Protein: CASSLVFAVSGELFF. The rearrangement links TRBV5-1 to TRBJ2-2; no firm D call. Trimming cost V 0 bases and J 6 bases, with 12 bases left between them. The germline V gene has CDR1 SGHRS and CDR2 YFSETQ. This CDR3 is 15 amino acids long. The full variable domain, its missing parts supplied by reference TRBV5-1 and TRBJ2-2, is KAGVTQTPRYLIKTRGQQVTLSCSPISGHRSVSWYQQTPGQGLQFLFEYFSETQRNKGNFPGRFSGRQFSNSRSEMNVSTLELGDSALYLCASSLVFAVSGELFFGEGSRLTVL.

The chain employs TRBV7-3 and TRBJ2-7, with 10 bases aligning to TRBD2. Germline trimming cut 2 bases from V and 2 bases from J; bases unmatched to any gene: 3. CDR3 size: 15 residues. Per the germline V gene, CDR1 is SGHTA and CDR2 is FQGTGA. The CDR3 bases are TGTGCCAGCAGCTTACAAAGCGGGAGGGCCTACGAGCAGTACTTC. Translated: CASSLQSGRAYEQYF.